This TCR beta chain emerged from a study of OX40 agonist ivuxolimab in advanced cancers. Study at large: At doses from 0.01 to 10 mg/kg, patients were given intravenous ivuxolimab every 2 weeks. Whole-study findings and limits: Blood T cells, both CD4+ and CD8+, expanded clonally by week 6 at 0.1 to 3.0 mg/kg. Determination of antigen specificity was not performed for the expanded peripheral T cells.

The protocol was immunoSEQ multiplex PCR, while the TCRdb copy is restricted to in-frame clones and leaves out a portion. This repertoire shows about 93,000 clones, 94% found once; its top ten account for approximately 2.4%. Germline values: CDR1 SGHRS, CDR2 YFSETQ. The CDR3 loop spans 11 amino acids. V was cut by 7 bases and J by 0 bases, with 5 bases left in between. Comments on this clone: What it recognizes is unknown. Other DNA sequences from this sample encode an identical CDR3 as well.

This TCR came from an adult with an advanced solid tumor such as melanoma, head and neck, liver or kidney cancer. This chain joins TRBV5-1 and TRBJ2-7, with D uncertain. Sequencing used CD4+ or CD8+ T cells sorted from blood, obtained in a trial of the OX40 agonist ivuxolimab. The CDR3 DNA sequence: TGCGCCAGCTCTAGCTCCTACGAGCAGTACTTC. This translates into CASSSSYEQYF.